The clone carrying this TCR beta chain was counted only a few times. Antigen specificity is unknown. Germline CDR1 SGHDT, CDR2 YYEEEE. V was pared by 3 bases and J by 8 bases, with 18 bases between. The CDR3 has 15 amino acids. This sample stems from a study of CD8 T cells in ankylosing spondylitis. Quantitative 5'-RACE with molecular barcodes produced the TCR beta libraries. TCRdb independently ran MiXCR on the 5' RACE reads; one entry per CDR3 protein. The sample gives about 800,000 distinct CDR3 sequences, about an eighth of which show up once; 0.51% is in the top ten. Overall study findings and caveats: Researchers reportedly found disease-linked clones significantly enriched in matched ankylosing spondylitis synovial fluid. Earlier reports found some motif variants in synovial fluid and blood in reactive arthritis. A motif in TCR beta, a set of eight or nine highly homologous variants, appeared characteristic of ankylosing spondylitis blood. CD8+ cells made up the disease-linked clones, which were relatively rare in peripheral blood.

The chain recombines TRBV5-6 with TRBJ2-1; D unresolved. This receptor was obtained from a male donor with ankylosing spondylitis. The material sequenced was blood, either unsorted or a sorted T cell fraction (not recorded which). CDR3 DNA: TGTGCCAGCAGCTCCCCGGACCCCTTCGAGGATGAGCAGTTCTTC. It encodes CASSSPDPFEDEQFF.